These T cell receptor beta chains were read from a single sample in a study of Ad26.COV2.S vaccination and SARS-CoV-2 variants. The repertoire was sequenced with immunoSEQ multiplex PCR; TCRdb's copy has only in-frame clones and lacks some. The table has 300,000 to 500,000 clones, more than 85% seen once. Specimen: peripheral blood, collected in a trial of Ad26.COV2.S vaccine versus placebo. These receptors all come from a person aged 18 to 65 who received the Ad26.COV2.S COVID-19 vaccine or a placebo. Both conserved end residues are part of each CDR3. The D gene is left open where the match is weak. Part of the rows lack a size; the others show once, few, many or a class for expanded clones.

-	TRBV7-6	-	TRBJ1-6	TGTGCCAGCAGCCAAACAGGAGGGGGTAATTCACCCCTCCACTTT	CASSQTGGGNSPLHF
-	TRBV3-1/TRBV3-2	-	TRBJ1-3	TGTGCCAGCAGCCAAAGGGGCTCTGGAAACACCATATATTTT	CASSQRGSGNTIYF
-	TRBV29-1	-	TRBJ1-3	TGCAGCGTTGAATTAGCTTACTCTGGAAACACCATATATTTT	CSVELAYSGNTIYF
-	TRBV30	-	TRBJ1-1	TGTGCCTGGATGATTCTTCGCGGGGGGTCAAACACTGAAGCTTTCTTT	CAWMILRGGSNTEAFF
-	TRBV21-1	few	TRBJ2-5	TGTGCCAGCAGCAAAGCTATAAGACTGCCCTCGGAGACCCAGTACTTC	CASSKAIRLPSETQYF
-	TRBV12-3/TRBV12-4	-	TRBJ2-7	TGTGCCAGCAGTTTTGTGGTTCACGAGCAGTACTTC	CASSFVVHEQYF
TRBD1	TRBV5-4	-	TRBJ2-7	TGTGCCAGCAGTCCTAGACAGGGGAGTATCTACGAGCAGTACTTC	CASSPRQGSIYEQYF
-	TRBV6-5	-	TRBJ2-7	TGTGCCAGCAGTTGGGGGTTGGGAGAGGCGCAGTACTTC	CASSWGLGEAQYF
TRBD2	TRBV3-1/TRBV3-2	-	TRBJ2-3	TGTGCCAGCAGCCCCGTTGCCGGGACTAGCGCTGATACGCAGTATTTT	CASSPVAGTSADTQYF
TRBD1	TRBV11-2	-	TRBJ1-1	TGTGCCAGCAGCCCTGGGACAGGGCATGGCACTGAAGCTTTCTTT	CASSPGTGHGTEAFF
-	TRBV2	-	TRBJ2-1	TGTGCCAGCAGAACTGGGACTTCCTACAATGAGCAGTTCTTC	CASRTGTSYNEQFF
TRBD2	TRBV30	-	TRBJ2-1	TGTGCCTGGAGTGCCCGGGACTACTGGAATGAGCAGTTCTTC	CAWSARDYWNEQFF
-	TRBV10-2	-	TRBJ2-4	TGCGCCAGCAGTGAGTCCAGACTAAACATTCAGTACTTC	CASSESRLNIQYF
-	TRBV5-1	-	TRBJ2-7	TGCGCCAGCAGCTGGTCCCAGAGCCTCTCCTACGAGCAGTACTTC	CASSWSQSLSYEQYF
-	TRBV19	-	TRBJ1-4	TGTGCCAGTAGTTTATGGACGGCTAATGAAAAACTGTTTTTT	CASSLWTANEKLFF
-	TRBV19	-	TRBJ1-5	TGTGCCAGTTCACAGGGATATCAGCCCCAGCATTTT	CASSQGYQPQHF
-	TRBV6-5	-	TRBJ1-5	TGTGCCAGCAGGGACAGCTCATGGTCCCAGCATTTT	CASRDSSWSQHF
-	TRBV27	-	TRBJ1-5	TGTGCCAGCAACTACCCATGGCTGAGGGGCCAGGGGCCGATTCAGCCCCAGCATTTT	CASNYPWLRGQGPIQPQHF
-	TRBV6-5	-	TRBJ2-3	TGTGCCACCTCATTCTCCGATACGCAGTATTTT	CATSFSDTQYF
-	TRBV11-2	-	TRBJ1-1	TGTGCCAGCAGCTTTACACTGAACACTGAAGCTTTCTTT	CASSFTLNTEAFF